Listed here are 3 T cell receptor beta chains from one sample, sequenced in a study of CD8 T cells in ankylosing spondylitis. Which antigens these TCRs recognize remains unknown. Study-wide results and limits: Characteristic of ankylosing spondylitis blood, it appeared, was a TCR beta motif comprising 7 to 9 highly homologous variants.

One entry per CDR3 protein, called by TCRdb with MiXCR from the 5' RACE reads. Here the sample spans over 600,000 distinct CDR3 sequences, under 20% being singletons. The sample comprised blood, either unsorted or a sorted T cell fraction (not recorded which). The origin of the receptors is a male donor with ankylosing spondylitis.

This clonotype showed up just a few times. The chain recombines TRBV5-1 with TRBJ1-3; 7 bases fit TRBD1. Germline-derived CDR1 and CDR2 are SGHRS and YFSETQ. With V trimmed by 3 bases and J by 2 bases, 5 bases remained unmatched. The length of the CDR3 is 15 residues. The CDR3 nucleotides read TGCGCCAGCAGCTCCAAGGGGGCAGCTGGAAACACCATATATTTT. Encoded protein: CASSSKGAAGNTIYF.

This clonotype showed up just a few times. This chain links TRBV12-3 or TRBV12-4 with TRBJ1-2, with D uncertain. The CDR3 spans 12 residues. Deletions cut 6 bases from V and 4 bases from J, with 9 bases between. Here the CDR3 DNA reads TGTGCCAGCAGCTCTTCGGCCTATGGCTACACCTTC. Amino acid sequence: CASSSSAYGYTF.

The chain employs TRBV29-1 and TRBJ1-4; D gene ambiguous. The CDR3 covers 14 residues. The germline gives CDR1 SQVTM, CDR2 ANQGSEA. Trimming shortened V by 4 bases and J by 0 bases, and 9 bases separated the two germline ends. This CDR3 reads CSVGQTATNEKLFF. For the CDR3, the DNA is TGCAGCGTTGGCCAGACTGCAACTAATGAAAAACTGTTTTTT.